The 28 T cell receptor beta chains below were found in one sample sequenced in a study of T cell responses to AZD1222 COVID-19 vaccine. Libraries were prepared by immunoSEQ multiplex PCR; TCRdb keeps only in-frame clonotypes and omits some of them. The sample has some 110,000 clones, 85% to 90% seen once. The material sequenced was peripheral blood, taken on day 0 of AZD1222 vaccination. The source is an adult in good health.

V gene TRBV30 combines with J gene TRBJ1-1, with D possibly matching TRBD1 (6 bases). Trimming removed 5 bases at V and 4 bases at J, with 17 bases between. Germline loops: CDR1 GTSNPN, CDR2 SVGIG (reference sequence). The CDR3 is made up of 14 amino acids. CDR3 nucleotide sequence: TGTGCCTGGGTTCCTCACACAGGGAGCACTGAAGCTTTCTTT. Amino acids: CAWVPHTGSTEAFF.

The rearrangement uses TRBV7-3 and TRBJ2-1, with 8 bases lining up with TRBD2. The CDR3 totals 14 residues. J was trimmed by 5 bases and V by 8 bases; bases with no gene match: 8. Per germline, CDR1 SGHTA and CDR2 FQGTGA. CDR3 in DNA: TGTGCCAGCGCAGCGGGAGCCGCCCACAATGAGCAGTTCTTC. Protein: CASAAGAAHNEQFF.

The rearrangement joins TRBV19 to TRBJ2-7; the D call may be TRBD1 or TRBD2 (6 bases each). Trimming pared 4 bases from V and 3 bases from J, leaving 13 bases between. The CDR3 totals 14 residues. Germline V lookup: CDR1 LNHDA, CDR2 SQIVND (reference sequence). The CDR3 bases are TGTGCCAGTAGTACAGGGGACTTTAACTACGAGCAGTACTTC. It specifies CASSTGDFNYEQYF.

The genes are TRBV6-2 or TRBV6-3 and TRBJ2-7; the D gene is possibly TRBD1 (5 bases). Germline-derived CDR1 and CDR2 are MNHEY and SVGEGT. V lost 3 bases and J 0 bases, leaving 18 bases between the germline ends. The CDR3 runs 17 residues. CDR3 loop: CASSYSFSTGDSYEQYF. The CDR3 DNA reads as TGTGCCAGCAGTTATTCCTTTTCAACAGGCGACTCCTACGAGCAGTACTTC.

In this sample, this clone turned up a few times. J is TRBJ2-7 and V is TRBV5-6; D may be TRBD1 or TRBD2 (6 bases each). Germline CDR1 SGHDT, CDR2 YYEEEE. There are 13 residues in the CDR3. Trimming stripped 4 bases from V and 6 bases from J, with 14 bases between. CDR3 amino acids: CASSGGLVGEQYF. The CDR3 DNA is TGTGCCAGCAGCGGGGGGCTAGTCGGCGAGCAGTACTTC. The complete variable domain, with remaining parts taken from reference TRBV5-6 and TRBJ2-7, reads DAGVTQSPTHLIKTRGQQVTLRCSPKSGHDTVSWYQQALGQGPQFIFQYYEEEERQRGNFPDRFSGHQFPNYSSELNVNALLLGDSALYLCASSGGLVGEQYFGPGTRLTVT.

The V call is TRBV7-3, the J call TRBJ1-2; the D gene is possibly TRBD1 (5 bases). Trimming shortened V by 5 bases and J by 3 bases, and 13 bases separated the two germline ends. The CDR3 runs 14 residues. Looked up from germline, CDR1 is SGHTA and CDR2 is FQGTGA. The CDR3 DNA sequence: TGTGCCAGCAGCCTAGAGCGAGGGGACTATGGCTACACCTTC. Encoded protein: CASSLERGDYGYTF.

The chain is built from TRBV11-1 and TRBJ2-3; the match to TRBD1 covers 10 bases. The CDR3 spans 14 residues. J was trimmed by 4 bases and V by 5 bases; bases with no gene match: 3. In germline, CDR1 is SGHAT, CDR2 FQDESV (reference sequence). Here the CDR3 DNA reads TGTGCCAGCAGCAGCGGACAGGGGGCAGATACGCAGTATTTT. Translated: CASSSGQGADTQYF.

The chain carries TRBV15 and TRBJ2-1; 9 bases align to TRBD1. Germline V gene data show CDR1 as LNHNV and CDR2 as YYDKDF (reference sequence). The CDR3 runs to 13 residues. Unmatched junction bases numbered 4, after V lost 5 bases and J lost 8 bases. The CDR3 region has the DNA TGTGCCACCAGCTTGGACAGGGGCGATGAGCAGTTCTTC. It translates to CATSLDRGDEQFF.

The chain has TRBV3-1 (or the pseudogene TRBV3-2) and TRBJ2-5; D is uncertain. CDR3 length: 15 amino acids. Germline values: CDR1 LGHDT, CDR2 YNNKEL (reference sequence). V lost 2 bases to trimming and J lost 0 bases, with 10 bases between them. The CDR3 DNA sequence: TGTGCCAGCAGCCAAAACTTACTGAACCAAGAGACCCAGTACTTC. It yields the protein CASSQNLLNQETQYF.

The chain is built from TRBV6-5 and TRBJ2-1; tentatively, D is TRBD2 (6 bases). The germline V and J ends were trimmed by 6 bases and 0 bases, with 12 bases remaining between them. The CDR3 spans 15 residues. Germline V lookup: CDR1 MNHEY, CDR2 SVGAGI. CDR3 region: CASRDSGGSYNEQFF. DNA of the CDR3: TGTGCCAGCAGGGATAGCGGAGGCTCCTACAATGAGCAGTTCTTC.

The chain carries TRBV30 and TRBJ1-2; tentative D call: TRBD1 (5 bases). Per the germline V gene, CDR1 is GTSNPN and CDR2 is SVGIG (reference sequence). Trimming took 8 bases from V and 8 from J, leaving 12 bases between them. This CDR3 contains 10 residues. The CDR3, as DNA: TGTGCCAGCGGGGGGGTAGGCTACACCTTC. Translated, it gives CASGGVGYTF. The full variable domain, its missing parts supplied by reference TRBV30 and TRBJ1-2, is SQTIHQWPATLVQPVGSPLSLECTVEGTSNPNLYWYRQAAGRGLQLLFYSVGIGQISSEVPQNLSASRPQDRQFILSSKKLLLSDSGFYLCASGGVGYTFGSGTRLTVV.

The chain employs TRBV6-5 and TRBJ1-1; D gene ambiguous. The CDR3 extends over 14 amino acids. Germline CDR1 is MNHEY and CDR2 is SVGAGI. V lost 6 bases and J lost 2, with 13 bases in between. CDR3 nucleotide sequence: TGTGCCAGCAGCCCCGGGCCGCAAAACACTGAAGCTTTCTTT. Protein product: CASSPGPQNTEAFF.

The chain recombines TRBV19 with TRBJ2-7, with 14 bases matching TRBD2. Per germline, CDR1 LNHDA and CDR2 SQIVND (reference sequence). V dropped 7 bases and J dropped 5; count of bases not matched to a gene: 7. This CDR3 has 15 amino acids. The CDR3 loop is CASTTMGLAGDEQYF. The CDR3 coding sequence is TGTGCCAGTACTACAATGGGACTAGCGGGAGACGAGCAGTACTTC.

The chain is built from TRBV5-1 and TRBJ1-1; D gene unclear. The CDR3 spans 12 residues. Germline V lookup: CDR1 SGHRS, CDR2 YFSETQ. Trimming pared 6 bases from V and 3 bases from J, leaving 9 bases between. In DNA, the CDR3 is TGCGCCAGCAAAAAGGGTGACACTGAAGCTTTCTTT. It translates to CASKKGDTEAFF. The variable domain in full, completed from reference TRBV5-1 and TRBJ1-1, reads KAGVTQTPRYLIKTRGQQVTLSCSPISGHRSVSWYQQTPGQGLQFLFEYFSETQRNKGNFPGRFSGRQFSNSRSEMNVSTLELGDSALYLCASKKGDTEAFFGQGTRLTVV.

This sequence joins TRBV19 and TRBJ1-2, with D possibly TRBD1 on 5 matching bases. Germline-derived CDR1 and CDR2 are LNHDA and SQIVND (reference sequence). Trimming left V 3 bases short and J 2 bases short, with 7 bases between. The CDR3 loop spans 13 amino acids. The CDR3 nucleotides are TGTGCCAGTAGTATGACAGTAAACTATGGCTACACCTTC. Translating gives CASSMTVNYGYTF.

This chain links TRBV24-1 with TRBJ2-1, with TRBD1 matching 11 bases. The V gene end was trimmed by 4 bases and the J gene end by 8 bases; junction bases not matched to a gene: 6. Germline loops: CDR1 KGHDR, CDR2 SFDVKD. This CDR3 comprises 15 residues. The CDR3 region has the DNA TGTGCCACCAGTGACCGGGGGACAGGGGGTCATGAGCAGTTCTTC. It encodes CATSDRGTGGHEQFF.

The J gene is TRBJ2-3, the V gene TRBV25-1, with 7 bases fitting TRBD1. Germline CDR1 and CDR2: MGHDK and SYGVNS. CDR3 length: 14 residues. J was trimmed by 2 bases and V by 6 bases; bases with no gene match: 5. This chain's CDR3 is CASRYRGNTDTQYF. CDR3 coding DNA: TGTGCCAGCAGATACAGGGGCAACACAGATACGCAGTATTTT.

Written as DNA, the CDR3 is TGTGCCAGCAGTTCCAGCCCGGGACAGATTAATGAAAAACTGTTTTTT. Its protein is CASSSSPGQINEKLFF. The chain employs TRBV28 and TRBJ1-4; 7 bases are a match to TRBD1. From germline, CDR1 is MDHEN and CDR2 SYDVKM. The V gene end was trimmed by 4 bases and the J gene end by 4 bases; junction bases not matched to a gene: 9. This CDR3 has 16 amino acids.

This chain joins TRBV27 and TRBJ2-5; 9 nucleotides align to TRBD2. Germline CDR1 is MNHEY and CDR2 is SMNVEV (reference sequence). The CDR3 contains 14 residues. Germline trimming cut 8 bases from V and 2 bases from J; bases unmatched to any gene: 6. The CDR3 DNA is TGTGCCAGCGGCTGGACTAGCGCACAAGAGACCCAGTACTTC. Protein sequence: CASGWTSAQETQYF.

The rearrangement uses TRBV3-1 (or the pseudogene TRBV3-2) and TRBJ2-2; D gene uncertain. From germline, CDR1 is LGHDT and CDR2 YNNKEL (reference sequence). V was cut by 0 bases and J by 7 bases, with 6 bases left in between. The CDR3 loop spans 13 amino acids. CDR3 DNA sequence: TGTGCCAGCAGCCAAGATCGAATCGGGGAGCTGTTTTTT. It yields the protein CASSQDRIGELFF.

V gene TRBV11-2 combines with J gene TRBJ2-5; D not resolved. V shed 1 base and J shed 2 bases, with 8 bases lying between them. Germline V gives CDR1 SGHAT, CDR2 FQNNGV. The CDR3 length is 14 residues. In DNA, the CDR3 is TGTGCCAGCAGCTTAGGAGCCGGTCAAGAGACCCAGTACTTC. This translates into CASSLGAGQETQYF.

V usage is TRBV5-1 and J usage is TRBJ2-3; D uncertain. The CDR3 has 12 amino acids. CDR1 and CDR2 (germline): SGHRS, YFSETQ. Trimming shortened V by 2 bases and J by 0 bases, and 1 base separated the two germline ends. CDR3 sequence: CASSFSTDTQYF. In DNA, the CDR3 is TGCGCCAGCAGCTTTAGCACAGATACGCAGTATTTT. The entire variable domain, with the rest obtained from reference TRBV5-1 and TRBJ2-3, is as follows: KAGVTQTPRYLIKTRGQQVTLSCSPISGHRSVSWYQQTPGQGLQFLFEYFSETQRNKGNFPGRFSGRQFSNSRSEMNVSTLELGDSALYLCASSFSTDTQYFGPGTRLTVL.

The V and J genes are TRBV20-1 and TRBJ1-1, with a tentative D call TRBD1 (6 bases). The CDR3 is 11 amino acids. The germline CDR1 and CDR2 sequences are DFQATT and SNEGSKA (reference sequence). V shed 3 bases and J shed 11 bases, with 13 bases lying between them. The CDR3 reads CSARAGGPAFF. The DNA of the CDR3 is TGCAGTGCTAGGGCGGGGGGGCCGGCTTTCTTT.

The chain's CDR3 is CAIGPGGTEAFF. The CDR3 coding sequence is TGTGCCATCGGGCCCGGGGGAACTGAAGCTTTCTTT. V usage is TRBV10-3 and J usage is TRBJ1-1; maybe TRBD1 (5 bases). The CDR3 has 12 residues. The germline gives CDR1 ENHRY, CDR2 SYGVKD. V was pared by 8 bases and J by 5 bases, with 12 bases between.

J is TRBJ2-7 and V is TRBV4-2, with D possibly matching TRBD2 (6 bases). Germline CDR1 LGHNA, CDR2 YNFKEQ. Trimming cost V 4 bases and J 0 bases, with 16 bases left between them. CDR3 length equals 16 residues. The CDR3 region has the DNA TGTGCCAGCAGCCCTCAGGCACTAGCCGTCTCCTACGAGCAGTACTTC. It yields the protein CASSPQALAVSYEQYF.

The J gene is TRBJ2-7, the V gene TRBV18, with D possibly being TRBD1 or TRBD2 (5 bases each). V was clipped by 6 bases and J by 6 bases, with 12 bases between them. The germline V gene has CDR1 KGHSH and CDR2 LQKENI. The CDR3 is 12 residues long. The CDR3 coding sequence is TGTGCCAGCTCCCCCGGGGCATCCGAGCAGTACTTC. Its translation: CASSPGASEQYF.

The CDR3 is CASSLGAWEQYF. CDR3 sequence (DNA): TGCGCCAGCAGCTTGGGGGCATGGGAGCAGTACTTC. The gene calls are TRBV5-1 and TRBJ2-7, with D unclear. The germline gives CDR1 SGHRS, CDR2 YFSETQ. V shed 0 bases and J shed 7 bases, with 8 bases lying between them. CDR3 length: 12 residues. The whole variable domain, remainder taken from reference TRBV5-1 and TRBJ2-7, is KAGVTQTPRYLIKTRGQQVTLSCSPISGHRSVSWYQQTPGQGLQFLFEYFSETQRNKGNFPGRFSGRQFSNSRSEMNVSTLELGDSALYLCASSLGAWEQYFGPGTRLTVT.

The V call is TRBV28, the J call TRBJ1-5; possibly TRBD1 for D (5 bases). Trimming removed 5 bases from V and 6 bases from J, with 11 bases in between. This CDR3 is 13 amino acids long. The germline V gene has CDR1 MDHEN and CDR2 SYDVKM. The CDR3 is CASSTFGTQPQHF. CDR3 in DNA: TGTGCCAGCAGTACCTTCGGGACTCAGCCCCAGCATTTT.